This is a list of T cell receptor beta chains from one sample in a study of cytomegalovirus exposure and HLA in healthy donors. Assay used: immunoSEQ multiplex PCR; TCRdb lists only in-frame clones, some missing. Here the sample spans around 120,000 clones, about 82% being singletons. The sequencing input was PBMCs. Source of these receptors: a man between 18 and 35 years old in good health and CMV-seronegative. Both conserved end residues are part of each CDR3. D genes are given only for firm matches. The size entry is marked missing in some rows and otherwise reads once, few, many or a size class.

V: TRBV5-1; D: .; J: TRBJ2-5; size: .; CDR3: CASSYQGTQETQYF; DNA: TGCGCCAGCAGCTACCAGGGGACCCAAGAGACCCAGTACTTC
V: TRBV30; D: .; J: TRBJ2-1; size: .; CDR3: CAWSVSPIASEQFF; DNA: TGTGCCTGGAGTGTCTCCCCAATAGCGTCTGAGCAGTTCTTC
V: TRBV2; D: .; J: TRBJ2-2; size: .; CDR3: CASSPVGANTGELFF; DNA: TGTGCCAGCAGTCCGGTCGGAGCGAACACCGGGGAGCTGTTTTTT
V: TRBV4-2; D: TRBD1; J: TRBJ2-7; size: .; CDR3: CASSQDQGDSPYEQYF; DNA: TGTGCCAGCAGCCAAGATCAAGGGGACAGCCCCTACGAGCAGTACTTC
V: TRBV5-5; D: TRBD1; J: TRBJ1-3; size: few; CDR3: CASSKTGTGTNTIYF; DNA: TGTGCCAGCAGCAAAACCGGGACAGGGACAAACACCATATATTTT
V: TRBV19; D: .; J: TRBJ2-5; size: .; CDR3: CASSMSQGKETQYF; DNA: TGTGCCAGTAGTATGTCACAGGGTAAAGAGACCCAGTACTTC
V: TRBV7-2; D: TRBD1; J: TRBJ1-4; size: .; CDR3: CASSLVTGGEKLFF; DNA: TGTGCCAGCAGCTTAGTGACAGGGGGGGAAAAACTGTTTTTT
V: TRBV7-8; D: .; J: TRBJ1-2; size: .; CDR3: CASSLDRNGYTF; DNA: TGTGCCAGCAGCCTGGACAGAAATGGCTACACCTTC
V: TRBV2; D: .; J: TRBJ1-5; size: once; CDR3: CASSHVYRGGDQPQHF; DNA: TGTGCCAGCAGCCACGTGTATAGGGGAGGGGATCAGCCCCAGCATTTT
V: TRBV11-1; D: TRBD1; J: TRBJ2-7; size: .; CDR3: CASSYRDSSYEQYF; DNA: TGTGCCAGCAGCTATCGGGACAGCTCCTACGAGCAGTACTTC
V: TRBV6-4; D: TRBD2; J: TRBJ2-1; size: .; CDR3: CASSVLAGGREQFF; DNA: TGTGCCAGCAGTGTCCTAGCGGGAGGCCGGGAGCAGTTCTTC
V: TRBV5-4; D: .; J: TRBJ2-7; size: .; CDR3: CASSPEGSRAQKEQYF; DNA: TGTGCCAGCAGCCCGGAGGGGTCGAGGGCCCAGAAAGAGCAGTACTTC
V: TRBV5-1; D: .; J: TRBJ1-1; size: .; CDR3: CASSQTGTGMGDTEAFF; DNA: TGCGCCAGCAGCCAGACAGGTACGGGGATGGGGGACACTGAAGCTTTCTTT
V: TRBV7-2; D: TRBD2; J: TRBJ2-7; size: .; CDR3: CASRPGTLAGGFHEQYF; DNA: TGTGCCAGCAGACCAGGGACACTAGCGGGGGGTTTCCACGAGCAGTACTTC
V: TRBV15; D: TRBD2; J: TRBJ2-1; size: .; CDR3: CATSREGLGGYNEQFF; DNA: TGTGCCACCAGCAGAGAGGGACTAGGCGGCTACAATGAGCAGTTCTTC
V: TRBV30; D: TRBD1; J: TRBJ1-1; size: .; CDR3: CAWSVTGGINTEAFF; DNA: TGTGCCTGGAGTGTAACAGGGGGGATTAACACTGAAGCTTTCTTT
V: TRBV5-6; D: .; J: TRBJ2-6; size: .; CDR3: CASSFHHTSSGANVLTF; DNA: TGTGCCAGCAGCTTCCACCACACAAGCTCTGGGGCCAACGTCCTGACTTTC
V: TRBV29-1; D: TRBD2; J: TRBJ2-1; size: .; CDR3: CSFLAGGLSYNEQFF; DNA: TGCAGCTTCCTGGCGGGAGGGCTCTCCTACAATGAGCAGTTCTTC
V: TRBV11-1; D: TRBD1; J: TRBJ2-5; size: .; CDR3: CASSLARTGGKETQYF; DNA: TGTGCCAGCAGCTTAGCACGGACAGGGGGCAAGGAGACCCAGTACTTC
V: TRBV19; D: .; J: TRBJ1-5; size: .; CDR3: CASSAAAGEQPQHF; DNA: TGTGCCAGTAGTGCTGCGGCAGGGGAGCAGCCCCAGCATTTT
V: TRBV9; D: .; J: TRBJ1-2; size: .; CDR3: CASSVAGTPTNYGYTF; DNA: TGTGCCAGCAGCGTAGCTGGGACACCAACTAACTATGGCTACACCTTC
V: TRBV27; D: .; J: TRBJ2-7; size: .; CDR3: CASSLSGVSSYEQYF; DNA: TGTGCCAGCAGTTTATCAGGGGTGAGCTCCTACGAGCAGTACTTC